This passage covers 26 T cell receptor beta chains from one sample sequenced in a study of blood T cell repertoires in COVID-19. Repertoires were generated with immunoSEQ multiplex PCR, while TCRdb's copy carries only in-frame clones and drops some. Here the sample spans 100,000 or so clones, approximately 88% being singletons. The material sequenced was peripheral blood. The receptor source for this set is a man aged 55-75 years with acute or convalescent COVID-19.

The chain joins TRBV27 to TRBJ1-1; a possible D gene is TRBD1 (6 bases). Germline loops: CDR1 MNHEY, CDR2 SMNVEV (reference sequence). The CDR3 has 13 residues. Trimming pared 5 bases from V and 2 bases from J, leaving 9 bases between. CDR3 nucleotide sequence: TGTGCCAGCAGTGGACAGCTTAACACTGAAGCTTTCTTT. Encoded protein: CASSGQLNTEAFF.

This clone was counted between two and nine times. The chain links TRBV5-1 to TRBJ2-7; D might be TRBD1 (6 bases). CDR1 is SGHRS and CDR2 is YFSETQ in the germline V gene. V dropped 4 bases and J dropped 6 bases, with 14 bases sitting between them. The length of the CDR3 is 13 residues. CDR3 DNA: TGCGCCAGCAGCACGACAGGTGATGGCGAGCAGTACTTC. It encodes CASSTTGDGEQYF.

This chain links TRBV7-9 with TRBJ2-7; D is possibly TRBD1 (5 bases). The CDR3 runs 12 residues. Germline assignment: CDR1 SEHNR and CDR2 FQNEAQ (reference sequence). Trimming cost V 0 bases and J 5 bases, with 5 bases left between them. CDR3 sequence reads: CASSLARDEQYF. The CDR3 DNA follows: TGTGCCAGCAGCTTAGCCAGGGACGAGCAGTACTTC.

V is TRBV15 and J is TRBJ2-2; TRBD2 is a possible D gene (6 bases). The CDR3 totals 15 residues. Trimming took off 1 base at V and 5 bases at J, with 11 bases between the two ends. CDR1 is LNHNV, CDR2 YYDKDF, per germline (reference sequence). The CDR3 here is CATSRAAGMTGELFF. In DNA, the CDR3 is TGTGCCACCAGCAGAGCTGCGGGAATGACCGGGGAGCTGTTTTTT.

The gene calls are TRBV27 and TRBJ1-1, with TRBD1 matching over 7 bases. This CDR3 has 14 amino acids. The J segment lost 0 bases and the V segment lost 8 bases, leaving 6 bases of the junction unmatched. The germline CDR1 and CDR2 sequences are MNHEY and SMNVEV (reference sequence). The CDR3 reads CASFRDSLNTEAFF. In nucleotides, the CDR3 is TGTGCCAGCTTCCGGGACAGCTTGAACACTGAAGCTTTCTTT.

The chain is built from TRBV5-1 and TRBJ2-1; 7 bases are shared with TRBD2. CDR1 and CDR2 (germline): SGHRS, YFSETQ. J was trimmed by 1 base and V by 2 bases; bases with no gene match: 3. This CDR3 comprises 15 residues. The CDR3 nucleotides are TGCGCCAGCAGCTTAGGGCGGGAGTCCTACAATGAGCAGTTCTTC. This codes for CASSLGRESYNEQFF.

V gene TRBV6-5 combines with J gene TRBJ2-2, with 8 positions matching TRBD1. The CDR3 runs 13 residues. The germline V gene encodes CDR1 MNHEY and CDR2 SVGAGI. After removal of 10 bases from V and 5 bases from J, the junction contained 6 bases not matched to a gene. This CDR3 reads CATHRGWTGELFF. CDR3 bases: TGTGCCACACACAGGGGGTGGACCGGGGAGCTGTTTTTT.

This clone has just a few counts. The CDR3 loop reads CASSLANQGLSGNTIYF. Here the CDR3 DNA reads TGTGCCAGCAGCTTAGCGAACCAGGGACTCTCTGGAAACACCATATATTTT. This rearrangement joins TRBV7-8 to TRBJ1-3; D is perhaps TRBD1 (5 bases). Germline CDR1 and CDR2: SGHVS and FQNEAQ. The CDR3 runs 17 residues. V lost 0 bases and J lost 0, with 12 bases in between.

In its sample, this clone was seen once. The chain recombines TRBV18 with TRBJ2-1; TRBD1 matches 8 bases. The germline V gene encodes CDR1 KGHSH and CDR2 LQKENI. J was trimmed by 9 bases and V by 2 bases; bases with no gene match: 12. The CDR3 extends over 16 amino acids. The CDR3 DNA is TGTGCCAGCTCACCAAAAGGGGCAGGGGGCGCAGGTGAGCAGTTCTTC. Amino acid sequence: CASSPKGAGGAGEQFF.

The gene calls are TRBV19 and TRBJ1-6; D not resolved. V was pared by 6 bases and J by 8 bases, with 11 bases between. The CDR3 spans 13 residues. Germline CDR1 LNHDA, CDR2 SQIVND (reference sequence). The CDR3 region has the DNA TGTGCCAGTAGGCCCGTTCCGGATTCACCCCTCCACTTT. It is translated as CASRPVPDSPLHF.

CDR3 protein: CASSFQGQGMGEQYF. As DNA, the CDR3 is TGTGCCAGCAGTTTTCAGGGACAGGGGATGGGTGAGCAGTACTTC. The chain is built from TRBV6-6 and TRBJ2-7; 10 bases fit TRBD1. The CDR3 runs to 15 residues. V gave up 4 bases and J gave up 7 bases; unmatched junction bases: 10. The germline V gene has CDR1 MNHNY and CDR2 SVGAGI (reference sequence).

V gene TRBV6-1 combines with J gene TRBJ2-1, with 7 bases identical to TRBD1. CDR1 MNHNS and CDR2 SASEGT come from the germline V gene. The ends lost 4 bases at V and 0 bases at J; junction bases unmatched: 6. This CDR3 contains 16 residues. The CDR3 coding sequence is TGTGCCAGCAGTGGGTTGACAGGGAGCTCCTACAATGAGCAGTTCTTC. Encoded protein: CASSGLTGSSYNEQFF.

The chain joins TRBV6-5 to TRBJ2-3; 8 nucleotides line up with TRBD2. V dropped 7 bases and J dropped 3; count of bases not matched to a gene: 9. Germline CDR1 MNHEY, CDR2 SVGAGI. CDR3 length: 15 residues. The DNA of the CDR3 is TGTGCCAGCACGGCGAGCGGGAGTTTAACAGATACGCAGTATTTT. The encoded protein is CASTASGSLTDTQYF.

V and J are TRBV12-5 and TRBJ2-3, with 9 bases fitting TRBD2. V lost 0 bases, J lost 10 bases, and 5 bases stayed unmatched. The CDR3 loop spans 14 amino acids. The germline CDR1 and CDR2 sequences are LGHNT and FRNRAP. CDR3 amino acids: CASGLVLAGGAQYF. The CDR3 DNA sequence: TGTGCTAGTGGTTTGGTACTTGCGGGAGGGGCGCAGTATTTT.

The chain recombines TRBV5-1 with TRBJ2-5; TRBD2 matches at 7 bases. Unmatched junction bases numbered 12, after V lost 7 bases and J lost 3 bases. The CDR3 extends over 15 amino acids. The germline V gene encodes CDR1 SGHRS and CDR2 YFSETQ. The CDR3 spells CASVKAGLREETQYF. The CDR3 DNA is TGCGCCAGCGTCAAAGCGGGACTAAGGGAAGAGACCCAGTACTTC.

The chain has TRBV12-3 or TRBV12-4 and TRBJ1-2; D is ambiguous. V gave up 8 bases and J gave up 4 bases, with 11 bases separating them. This CDR3 has 12 residues. CDR3 nucleotide sequence: TGTGCCAGCCGCCACTACTTCTATGGCTACACCTTC. It yields the protein CASRHYFYGYTF.

The gene calls are TRBV30 and TRBJ2-7; TRBD2 matches at 7 bases. The CDR3 sequence is 15 residues long. V gave up 1 base and J gave up 7 bases; unmatched junction bases: 13. Germline CDR1 GTSNPN, CDR2 SVGIG (reference sequence). The CDR3 DNA is TGTGCCTGGAGTGCCGAGGCGAGGTGGGGAGGGGAGCAGTACTTC. This sequence encodes CAWSAEARWGGEQYF.

The rearrangement uses TRBV19 and TRBJ2-2; D unclear. Germline V gene sequence: CDR1 LNHDA, CDR2 SQIVND (reference sequence). V was pared by 3 bases and J by 0 bases, with 8 bases between. This CDR3 is built from 15 residues. CDR3 nucleotide sequence: TGTGCCAGTAGTATGTTCAGCGCGAACACCGGGGAGCTGTTTTTT. Translation: CASSMFSANTGELFF.

Turning to this clone: The identical CDR3 is also encoded by other nucleotide sequences in the sample. CDR3 bases: TGTGCCAGCAGCCCCCGTACTAGCGGAGCAACCTACAATGAGCAGTTCTTC. It codes for CASSPRTSGATYNEQFF. The V and J genes are TRBV13 and TRBJ2-1; 8 bases are shared with TRBD2. The CDR3 is 17 amino acids. Germline V gives CDR1 PRHDT, CDR2 FYEKMQ (reference sequence). Germline trimming cut 5 bases from V and 2 bases from J; bases unmatched to any gene: 11.

The rearrangement uses TRBV24-1 and TRBJ1-5, with D possibly matching TRBD1 (5 bases). V was trimmed by 4 bases and J by 8 bases, leaving 14 bases between them. Germline V CDR1 and CDR2: KGHDR, SFDVKD. The CDR3 totals 14 residues. The CDR3 here is CATSDPRASEPQHF. In DNA, the CDR3 is TGTGCCACCAGTGACCCCAGGGCGTCAGAGCCCCAGCATTTT.

As DNA, the CDR3 is TGCGCCAGCAGCTTCGGCCTGAGGGATGGCTACACCTTC. Translation gives CASSFGLRDGYTF. The rearrangement joins TRBV5-1 to TRBJ1-2; D gene ambiguous. The germline V and J ends were trimmed by 2 bases and 6 bases, with 11 bases remaining between them. CDR1 is SGHRS, CDR2 YFSETQ, per germline. This CDR3 is built from 13 residues.

The DNA for the CDR3 is TGTGCCAGCAGTGGACTAGCGGGGGGGCCTATGTACGAGCAGTACTTC. Translating gives CASSGLAGGPMYEQYF. The rearrangement joins TRBV28 to TRBJ2-7, with TRBD2 matching over 15 bases. The germline CDR1 and CDR2 sequences are MDHEN and SYDVKM. V lost 5 bases and J lost 4; bases outside the gene matches: 6. This CDR3 region has 16 residues.

This clone was detected a few times. V gene TRBV6-5 combines with J gene TRBJ2-7, with D perhaps matching TRBD1 (6 bases). The V gene lost 8 bases and the J gene lost 0 bases, with 11 bases spanning the gap. The CDR3 consists of 13 residues. Germline loops: CDR1 MNHEY, CDR2 SVGAGI. CDR3 amino acids: CASRDTHSYEQYF. The CDR3 DNA follows: TGTGCCAGCCGGGACACGCACTCCTACGAGCAGTACTTC.

CDR3 region: CASSPGGAGSGYTF. DNA for the CDR3: TGTGCCAGCAGCCCCGGGGGGGCAGGTTCTGGCTACACCTTC. J is TRBJ1-2 and V is TRBV5-4; D perhaps matches TRBD1 (6 bases). Germline lookup yields CDR1 SGHNT and CDR2 YYREEE (reference sequence). This CDR3 is built from 14 residues. Between the trimmed V and J ends, which lost 4 bases and 7 bases, there was a span of 17 bases.

The chain has TRBV5-1 and TRBJ1-5; 7 bases are a match to TRBD1. CDR1 SGHRS and CDR2 YFSETQ come from the germline V gene. J was trimmed by 5 bases and V by 0 bases; bases with no gene match: 2. This CDR3 is 14 amino acids long. This chain's CDR3 is CASSLGDSHQPQHF. The CDR3 coding sequence is TGCGCCAGCAGCTTGGGGGACAGCCATCAGCCCCAGCATTTT.

The V call is TRBV11-2, the J call TRBJ2-3, with D possibly matching TRBD2 (6 bases). V was clipped by 6 bases and J by 0 bases, with 22 bases between them. The length of the CDR3 is 18 residues. Germline-derived CDR1 and CDR2 are SGHAT and FQNNGV. Written as DNA, the CDR3 is TGTGCCAGCAGTAAATACCTCCCAACCGGGACTAGCACAGATACGCAGTATTTT. This translates into CASSKYLPTGTSTDTQYF. The complete variable domain, with remaining parts taken from reference TRBV11-2 and TRBJ2-3, reads EAGVAQSPRYKIIEKRQSVAFWCNPISGHATLYWYQQILGQGPKLLIQFQNNGVVDDSQLPKDRFSAERLKGVDSTLKIQPAKLEDSAVYLCASSKYLPTGTSTDTQYFGPGTRLTVL.